The T cell receptor beta chain under discussion was sequenced for a study of blood T cell repertoires in COVID-19. Deletions cut 6 bases from V and 3 bases from J, with 24 bases between. The CDR3 spans 17 residues. The germline V gene has CDR1 MNHGY and CDR2 SVAAGI. Clones were sequenced by immunoSEQ multiplex PCR, and TCRdb holds only the in-frame ones, with some missing. The sample yields almost 500,000 clones, 70% to 90% seen once. Sequencing input: PBMCs or T cells enriched from blood (not recorded which). This sequence originates from a woman in her sixties or seventies who had recovered from COVID-19. The J gene is TRBJ2-7, the V gene TRBV6-9; D perhaps matches TRBD1 (6 bases). DNA of the CDR3: TGTGCCAGCAGCGAAAAACCAGGGGTAAGTAAGGGCTACGAGCAGTACTTC. Translation: CASSEKPGVSKGYEQYF.